The present T cell receptor beta chain was sequenced within a study of cytomegalovirus exposure and HLA in healthy donors. 60 Vbeta and 13 Jbeta primers were used in PCR. Profiled with immunoSEQ multiplex PCR; TCRdb holds only in-frame clones, not every one. The sample carries about 88,000 clones, more than 60% recorded once. CDR1 is LNHNV, CDR2 YYDKDF, per germline (reference sequence). The CDR3 loop spans 14 amino acids. Trimming cost V 6 bases and J 0 bases, with 11 bases left between them. Material: PBMCs. The chain recombines TRBV15 with TRBJ1-1, with D possibly being TRBD1 (6 bases). This sequence was found in a man aged 30-40 years in good health and CMV-seronegative. Here the CDR3 DNA reads TGTGCCACCAGAGGGGACACCTTGAACACTGAAGCTTTCTTT. Translated, it gives CATRGDTLNTEAFF. The whole variable domain, remainder taken from reference TRBV15 and TRBJ1-1, is DAMVIQNPRYQVTQFGKPVTLSCSQTLNHNVMYWYQQKSSQAPKLLFHYYDKDFNNEADTPDNFQSRRPNTSFCFLDIRSPGLGDTAMYLCATRGDTLNTEAFFGQGTRLTVV.